The rows below give T cell receptor beta chains drawn from one sample of a study of technical replicates of blood from a few donors. Assay used: immunoSEQ multiplex PCR; TCRdb lists only in-frame clones, some missing. The sample consists of almost 70,000 clones, around 94% of them appearing once. Material for sequencing was T cells isolated from PBMCs. The receptors were gathered from a human donor in good health. The CDR3 runs from the conserved cysteine through the conserved F or W. Fields, in order: J gene, D gene, V gene, CDR3 protein, CDR3 DNA. A D gene is named only where the DNA matches it firmly.

>TRBJ1-3|TRBD1|TRBV15
CATSRAGTAGNTIYF
TGTGCCACCAGCAGAGCTGGGACAGCTGGAAACACCATATATTTT
>TRBJ1-1|TRBD1|TRBV10-3
CAISERTGPLNTEAFF
TGTGCCATCAGTGAGCGGACAGGGCCCCTGAACACTGAAGCTTTCTTT
>TRBJ1-5|-|TRBV15
CATSRVPRGNQPQHF
TGTGCCACCAGCAGAGTCCCCCGGGGCAATCAGCCCCAGCATTTT
>TRBJ1-1|-|TRBV6-1
CASSETGLDTEAFF
TGTGCCAGCAGTGAAACAGGGTTGGACACTGAAGCTTTCTTT
>TRBJ2-1|-|TRBV5-4
CASSLASPRRNEQFF
TGTGCCAGCAGCTTGGCAAGTCCTCGGAGGAATGAGCAGTTCTTC
>TRBJ1-1|TRBD1|TRBV5-6
CASSLRTGLGLAFF
TGTGCCAGCAGCCTGCGGACAGGGTTAGGCTTGGCTTTCTTT
>TRBJ2-2|-|TRBV29-1
CSVGEEDGELFF
TGCAGCGTAGGGGAGGAGGACGGGGAGCTGTTTTTT
>TRBJ1-1|TRBD1|TRBV19
CASSMSQGGAFF
TGTGCCAGTAGTATGTCACAGGGGGGAGCTTTCTTT
>TRBJ1-1|-|TRBV5-6
CASSLGGGTEAFF
TGTGCCAGCAGCTTAGGGGGGGGCACTGAAGCTTTCTTT
>TRBJ2-1|TRBD2|TRBV25-1
CASSVSAGGYNEQFF
TGTGCCAGCAGTGTATCGGCGGGAGGATACAATGAGCAGTTCTTC
>TRBJ2-3|TRBD2|TRBV28
CASSSRLAEYTDTQYF
TGTGCCAGCAGTTCCAGACTAGCGGAGTACACAGATACGCAGTATTTT
>TRBJ1-2|-|TRBV5-4
CASSIAGDFGYTF
TGTGCCAGCAGCATAGCAGGGGATTTTGGCTACACCTTC